One sample yielded the 30 T cell receptor beta chains listed below, sequenced in a study of cytomegalovirus exposure and HLA in healthy donors. The primer mix had 60 Vbeta and 13 Jbeta primers. TCRdb's table, derived via immunoSEQ multiplex PCR, lists solely in-frame clones and lacks some. Of 150,000 to 200,000 clones listed, roughly 80% are singletons. Sequences were obtained from PBMCs. All receptors come from a man in his fifties in good health and CMV-seronegative.

V usage is TRBV6-5 and J usage is TRBJ1-6, with TRBD1 matching over 9 bases. Looked up from germline, CDR1 is MNHEY and CDR2 is SVGAGI. There are 13 residues in the CDR3. The trim removed 7 bases at V and 8 bases at J, leaving 3 bases unmatched. CDR3 DNA: TGTGCCAGCACTGACAGGGGGTATTCACCCCTCCACTTT. This sequence encodes CASTDRGYSPLHF.

The sample holds a few counts of this clone. This chain connects TRBV9 to TRBJ1-2; 9 bases fit TRBD1. The CDR3 loop spans 16 amino acids. Germline-derived CDR1 and CDR2 are SGDLS and YYNGEE. V shed 4 bases and J 0 bases; nucleotides not matched to a gene: 7. CDR3 coding DNA: TGTGCCAGCAGCCCATACCGGGACAGGGCTAACTATGGCTACACCTTC. Its translation is CASSPYRDRANYGYTF.

This clone is a singleton in its sample. V gene TRBV9 combines with J gene TRBJ2-5; TRBD1 aligns across 7 bases. There are 15 residues in the CDR3. Germline trimming cut 6 bases from V and 4 bases from J; bases unmatched to any gene: 12. CDR1 and CDR2 (germline): SGDLS, YYNGEE. CDR3 bases: TGTGCCAGCACACCGGGACAGACCGGTGGAGAGACCCAGTACTTC. It specifies CASTPGQTGGETQYF.

The chain recombines TRBV19 with TRBJ2-2; D ambiguous. CDR1 is LNHDA, CDR2 SQIVND, per germline (reference sequence). This CDR3 comprises 16 residues. Trimming stripped 6 bases from V and 2 bases from J, with 16 bases between. The CDR3 nucleotides are TGTGCCAGTAGGAATGTTGCAGGAATAAACACCGGGGAGCTGTTTTTT. It yields the protein CASRNVAGINTGELFF.

The chain links TRBV25-1 to TRBJ2-1; the D gene is possibly TRBD2 (5 bases). The CDR3 loop spans 13 amino acids. Per germline, CDR1 MGHDK and CDR2 SYGVNS. As DNA, the CDR3 is TGTGCTACTCGCCGAGGGTCCTACAATGAGCAGTTCTTC. Protein sequence: CATRRGSYNEQFF. The entire variable domain, with the rest obtained from reference TRBV25-1 and TRBJ2-1, is as follows: EADIYQTPRYLVIGTGKKITLECSQTMGHDKMYWYQQDPGMELHLIHYSYGVNSTEKGDLSSESTVSRIRTEHFPLTLESARPSHTSQYLCATRRGSYNEQFFGPGTRLTVL.

The rearrangement links TRBV2 to TRBJ2-1; D may be TRBD1 (5 bases). There are 12 residues in the CDR3. Trimming left V 8 bases short and J 6 bases short, with 11 bases between. The germline CDR1 and CDR2 sequences are SNHLY and FYNNEI. DNA for the CDR3: TGTGCCAGCTATGCAGGGTTCAATGAGCAGTTCTTC. It yields the protein CASYAGFNEQFF.

The V and J genes are TRBV19 and TRBJ2-1; 9 positions agree with TRBD2. The CDR3 is 15 amino acids. The J segment lost 6 bases and the V segment lost 4 bases, leaving 7 bases of the junction unmatched. Germline lookup yields CDR1 LNHDA and CDR2 SQIVND (reference sequence). The CDR3 coding sequence is TGTGCCAGTAGTACCACAAGCGGGGGGCGCAATGAGCAGTTCTTC. Translating it yields CASSTTSGGRNEQFF.

The CDR3 DNA reads TGCAGTGCTAGAAGCCAAGAAAAACTGTTTTTT. Amino acid sequence: CSARSQEKLFF. This sequence joins TRBV20-1 and TRBJ1-4, with D unresolved. The CDR3 is 11 amino acids. Germline CDR1 and CDR2: DFQATT and SNEGSKA (reference sequence). Between the trimmed V and J ends, which lost 2 bases and 8 bases, there was a span of 6 bases.

Here the CDR3 DNA reads TGTGCCAGTAGTATAGCGGAGGGAGGCAATCAGCCCCAGCATTTT. This sequence encodes CASSIAEGGNQPQHF. This chain connects TRBV19 to TRBJ1-5; D is undetermined. Germline CDR1 LNHDA, CDR2 SQIVND (reference sequence). Trimming left V 1 base short and J 2 bases short, with 9 bases between. This CDR3 region has 15 residues.

The rearrangement joins TRBV5-1 to TRBJ2-1; weak D call: TRBD1 (7 bases). The germline CDR1 and CDR2 sequences are SGHRS and YFSETQ. V was pared by 5 bases and J by 3 bases, with 9 bases between. The CDR3 is 13 residues long. CDR3 amino acids: CASRRDSYNEQFF. In DNA form, the CDR3 reads TGCGCCAGCAGGCGGGACAGCTACAATGAGCAGTTCTTC. Complete variable domain (other parts from reference TRBV5-1 and TRBJ2-1): KAGVTQTPRYLIKTRGQQVTLSCSPISGHRSVSWYQQTPGQGLQFLFEYFSETQRNKGNFPGRFSGRQFSNSRSEMNVSTLELGDSALYLCASRRDSYNEQFFGPGTRLTVL.

The V and J genes are TRBV5-4 and TRBJ1-3; D remains ambiguous. The CDR3 is 15 residues long. Germline CDR1 and CDR2: SGHNT and YYREEE (reference sequence). The V and J ends lost 4 bases and 0 bases respectively, with 11 bases between them. CDR3 coding DNA: TGTGCCAGCAGCGCCGGTCCCGACTCTGGAAACACCATATATTTT. This translates into CASSAGPDSGNTIYF.

The chain links TRBV14 to TRBJ2-1, with D perhaps TRBD2 (6 bases). The CDR3 runs 14 residues. Deletions cut 5 bases from V and 9 bases from J, with 17 bases between. CDR1 SGHDN and CDR2 FVKESK come from the germline V gene. The CDR3 sequence is CASSVEGGPREQFF. CDR3 in DNA: TGTGCCAGCAGCGTGGAGGGCGGTCCGCGTGAGCAGTTCTTC.

The chain links TRBV7-9 to TRBJ1-4; perhaps TRBD1 as D (6 bases). Per germline, CDR1 SEHNR and CDR2 FQNEAQ (reference sequence). Trimming took off 0 bases at V and 7 bases at J, with 12 bases between the two ends. The CDR3 loop spans 15 amino acids. The CDR3 DNA follows: TGTGCCAGCAGCTTAGCCGACAGGTCCCGTGAAAAACTGTTTTTT. As protein: CASSLADRSREKLFF.

The V gene is TRBV4-2, the J gene TRBJ2-2; TRBD2 aligns across 7 bases. Per germline, CDR1 LGHNA and CDR2 YNFKEQ. V shed 0 bases, J shed 4 bases, and the junction held 5 bases outside the gene matches. This CDR3 comprises 16 residues. The DNA for the CDR3 is TGTGCCAGCAGCCAAGAGGGAGGGATGACCACCGGGGAGCTGTTTTTT. Translation gives CASSQEGGMTTGELFF.

The chain is built from TRBV5-1 and TRBJ2-5, with 9 bases fitting TRBD2. Germline lookup yields CDR1 SGHRS and CDR2 YFSETQ. CDR3 length: 14 residues. The V gene end was trimmed by 4 bases and the J gene end by 4 bases; junction bases not matched to a gene: 5. Here the CDR3 reads CASSPAGGRETQYF. CDR3 coding DNA: TGCGCCAGCAGCCCGGCGGGAGGGCGAGAGACCCAGTACTTC.

The V call is TRBV19, the J call TRBJ1-5, with 8 nucleotides matching TRBD1. The trim removed 7 bases at V and 4 bases at J, leaving 12 bases unmatched. CDR1 is LNHDA and CDR2 is SQIVND in the germline V gene (reference sequence). The CDR3 consists of 16 residues. The CDR3, as DNA: TGTGCCAGTAAACAGGGGGACACTCCTTTAAATCAGCCCCAGCATTTT. This codes for CASKQGDTPLNQPQHF.

V is TRBV7-9 and J is TRBJ2-6, with 8 bases that match TRBD1. The germline CDR1 and CDR2 sequences are SEHNR and FQNEAQ (reference sequence). CDR3 length equals 19 residues. The ends lost 3 bases at V and 0 bases at J; junction bases unmatched: 10. The CDR3 loop is CASSFYRGSPLSGANVLTF. CDR3 coding DNA: TGTGCCAGCAGCTTCTACAGGGGGTCTCCTCTCTCTGGGGCCAACGTCCTGACTTTC. Full variable domain (rest looked up from reference TRBV7-9 and TRBJ2-6): DTGVSQNPRHKITKRGQNVTFRCDPISEHNRLYWYRQTLGQGPEFLTYFQNEAQLEKSRLLSDRFSAERPKGSFSTLEIQRTEQGDSAMYLCASSFYRGSPLSGANVLTFGAGSRLTVL.

V and J are TRBV7-6 and TRBJ2-5; 8 bases match TRBD1. V trimming: 2 bases; J trimming: 5 bases; junction bases outside the gene matches: 4. Germline CDR1 reads SGHVS; CDR2 reads FNYEAQ. CDR3 length equals 14 residues. CDR3 nucleotide sequence: TGTGCCAGCAGCTTACCAGGGGGCCTGGAGACCCAGTACTTC. Protein sequence: CASSLPGGLETQYF.

V gene TRBV27 combines with J gene TRBJ1-2, with D possibly matching TRBD1 (6 bases). Trimming took 3 bases from V and 3 from J, leaving 8 bases between them. CDR1 and CDR2 from the germline V gene are MNHEY and SMNVEV (reference sequence). The CDR3 totals 13 residues. CDR3 protein: CASSFHRDYGYTF. CDR3 DNA: TGTGCCAGCAGTTTTCACAGGGACTATGGCTACACCTTC.

V and J are TRBV9 and TRBJ2-6; no firm D call. Per the germline V gene, CDR1 is SGDLS and CDR2 is YYNGEE. The length of the CDR3 is 16 residues. Between the trimmed V and J ends, which lost 0 bases and 0 bases, there was a span of 7 bases. The DNA for the CDR3 is TGTGCCAGCAGCGTAGACAGTTTCTCTGGGGCCAACGTCCTGACTTTC. It translates to CASSVDSFSGANVLTF.

This clone was observed a single time. The chain is built from TRBV6-5 and TRBJ2-3, with 8 positions matching TRBD1. The CDR3 loop spans 14 amino acids. Germline V CDR1 and CDR2: MNHEY, SVGAGI. V was clipped by 6 bases and J by 1 base; unmatched bases: 3. CDR3 in amino acids: CASRLQGGTDTQYF. CDR3 coding DNA: TGTGCCAGCAGATTACAGGGGGGCACAGATACGCAGTATTTT.

This clone was seen just once. The rearrangement uses TRBV11-2 and TRBJ2-2; tentative D call: TRBD2 (7 bases). Between the trimmed V and J ends, which lost 3 bases and 11 bases, there was a span of 19 bases. CDR3 length equals 15 residues. Germline values: CDR1 SGHAT, CDR2 FQNNGV. CDR3 amino acids: CASSLGGGLKGELFF. CDR3 DNA sequence: TGTGCCAGCAGCTTGGGGGGGGGCCTAAAAGGAGAGCTGTTTTTT.

The CDR3 coding sequence is TGTGCCAGCAGTGATGGTTCAGGGTTCCTCTCTGGAAACACCATATATTTT. Translation: CASSDGSGFLSGNTIYF. The rearrangement links TRBV2 to TRBJ1-3; possibly TRBD1 for D (5 bases). CDR1 and CDR2 from the germline V gene are SNHLY and FYNNEI. This CDR3 is 17 amino acids long. Trimming removed 3 bases from V and 0 bases from J, with 15 bases in between.

The V call is TRBV7-8, the J call TRBJ2-7, with a tentative D call TRBD2 (6 bases). V was trimmed by 1 base and J by 2 bases, leaving 12 bases between them. Germline V CDR1 and CDR2: SGHVS, FQNEAQ. CDR3 size: 15 residues. This CDR3 is CASSLGVAGTYEQYF. The CDR3 DNA reads TGTGCCAGCAGCTTAGGCGTTGCGGGGACCTACGAGCAGTACTTC.

This clone was counted once. J is TRBJ1-1 and V is TRBV9; unclear D gene. The CDR3 length is 14 residues. Trimming shortened V by 4 bases and J by 1 base, and 11 bases separated the two germline ends. Germline loops: CDR1 SGDLS, CDR2 YYNGEE. The CDR3 DNA reads as TGTGCCAGCAGCCCCCCCCCAGGGAACACTGAAGCTTTCTTT. Translated: CASSPPPGNTEAFF. Full variable domain (missing parts from reference TRBV9 and TRBJ1-1): DSGVTQTPKHLITATGQRVTLRCSPRSGDLSVYWYQQSLDQGLQFLIQYYNGEERAKGNILERFSAQQFPDLHSELNLSSLELGDSALYFCASSPPPGNTEAFFGQGTRLTVV.

The genes are TRBV27 and TRBJ1-5, with 7 bases fitting TRBD1. This CDR3 comprises 18 residues. Germline assignment: CDR1 MNHEY and CDR2 SMNVEV (reference sequence). V trimming: 6 bases; J trimming: 0 bases; junction bases outside the gene matches: 14. This chain's CDR3 is CASRSGQQYRYSNQPQHF. The CDR3, as DNA: TGTGCCAGCAGATCGGGACAGCAGTATCGTTATAGCAATCAGCCCCAGCATTTT.

This chain joins TRBV30 and TRBJ2-3; D possibly corresponds to TRBD2 (6 bases). With 1 base removed from V and 2 bases from J, the gap between germline ends came to 16 bases. Germline assignment: CDR1 GTSNPN and CDR2 SVGIG (reference sequence). The CDR3 has 16 residues. CDR3 loop: CAWSGGTKDYTDTQYF. CDR3 coding DNA: TGTGCCTGGAGTGGAGGGACCAAGGACTACACAGATACGCAGTATTTT.

This clone was picked up a small number of times. The chain has TRBV2 and TRBJ1-6, with D perhaps matching TRBD1 (5 bases). From germline, CDR1 is SNHLY and CDR2 FYNNEI. The CDR3 consists of 14 residues. V was trimmed by 10 bases and J by 8 bases, leaving 18 bases between them. The CDR3 loop reads CATKTQGIYSPLHF. In DNA form, the CDR3 reads TGTGCCACCAAGACTCAGGGTATTTATTCACCCCTCCACTTT. Looking up the rest from reference TRBV2 and TRBJ1-6 gives the full variable domain: EPEVTQTPSHQVTQMGQEVILRCVPISNHLYFYWYRQILGQKVEFLVSFYNNEISEKSEIFDDQFSVERPDGSNFTLKIRSTKLEDSAMYFCATKTQGIYSPLHFGNGTRLTVT.

CDR3 loop: CASSLVPANYGYTF. The CDR3 nucleotides are TGTGCCAGCAGTTTAGTGCCGGCTAACTATGGCTACACCTTC. This chain links TRBV27 with TRBJ1-2; D gene unclear. The CDR3 is 14 residues long. V dropped 2 bases and J dropped 0 bases, with 7 bases sitting between them. The germline V gene encodes CDR1 MNHEY and CDR2 SMNVEV (reference sequence).

The chain employs TRBV29-1 and TRBJ2-3; perhaps TRBD1 as D (5 bases). Germline CDR1 reads SQVTM; CDR2 reads ANQGSEA. Trimming stripped 5 bases from V and 8 bases from J, with 26 bases between. The length of the CDR3 is 16 residues. The CDR3 protein is CSVPKDKTVAPGTQYF. CDR3 sequence (DNA): TGCAGCGTTCCAAAGGATAAGACAGTAGCCCCAGGTACGCAGTATTTT.